Below are 5 T cell receptor beta chains sequenced from a single sample in a study of human T cells and chemical hapten exposure. TCRdb passed the RACE reads through MiXCR, listing each CDR3 protein once. There are about 250,000 distinct CDR3 sequences in the sample; roughly 7.4% occur only once, and 0.9% to 1.5% lies in the top ten. Time point described: pre-sensitization, week 0. Stated treatment: therapeutic diphenylcyclopropenone sensitization with weekly scalp DPC. This specimen consisted of whole blood, obtained in connection with sensitization to the hapten diphenylcyclopropenone (DPC). The receptors were sampled from a man younger than 35 with alopecia areata. Some clones in this sample may be carry-over from other donors' samples.

Ten or more counts support this clonotype. The chain is built from TRBV12-3 or TRBV12-4 and TRBJ2-1, with D possibly matching TRBD1 (6 bases). CDR3 length: 15 residues. Trimming stripped 0 bases from V and 7 bases from J, with 13 bases between. The CDR3 DNA sequence: TGTGCCAGCAGTTTAGCGCAGGGGCACAGAAATGAGCAGTTCTTC. It is translated as CASSLAQGHRNEQFF.

This clonotype was found many times. The chain has TRBV29-1 and TRBJ1-2; a weak D match, TRBD1 (6 bases). Germline loops: CDR1 SQVTM, CDR2 ANQGSEA. The CDR3 is 11 amino acids. V dropped 4 bases and J dropped 8 bases, with 11 bases sitting between them. CDR3 nucleotide sequence: TGCAGCGTTGGTCAGGGGTACGGCTACACCTTC. Translation gives CSVGQGYGYTF.

This clonotype was counted a single time. The CDR3 loop reads CARRGQGIYEQYF. The DNA for the CDR3 is TGTGCCAGGCGAGGACAGGGTATCTACGAGCAGTACTTC. The chain has TRBV2 and TRBJ2-7; 8 bases align to TRBD1. The V segment lost 9 bases and the J segment 3 bases; nucleotides outside the gene matches: 7. Germline V gives CDR1 SNHLY, CDR2 FYNNEI. The CDR3 covers 13 residues.

This chain connects TRBV5-5 to TRBJ1-6; D unclear. Germline V gives CDR1 SGHKS, CDR2 YYEKEE (reference sequence). Trimming took 0 bases from V and 8 from J, leaving 12 bases between them. The CDR3 runs to 15 residues. The CDR3 DNA sequence: TGTGCCAGCAGCTTGGGGAGGGTTTCGGATTCACCCCTCCACTTT. Translating it yields CASSLGRVSDSPLHF. The entire variable domain, with the rest obtained from reference TRBV5-5 and TRBJ1-6, is as follows: DAGVTQSPTHLIKTRGQQVTLRCSPISGHKSVSWYQQVLGQGPQFIFQYYEKEERGRGNFPDRFSARQFPNYSSELNVNALLLGDSALYLCASSLGRVSDSPLHFGNGTRLTVT.

This clonotype was counted once. The chain couples TRBV5-1 to TRBJ2-3; 8 positions match TRBD1. The CDR3 length is 16 residues. In germline, CDR1 is SGHRS, CDR2 YFSETQ. J lost 0 bases, V lost 0 bases, and 3 bases had no gene match. The DNA of the CDR3 is TGCGCCAGCAGCTTGGGGACAGGGACTAGCACAGATACGCAGTATTTT. This gives the protein CASSLGTGTSTDTQYF.